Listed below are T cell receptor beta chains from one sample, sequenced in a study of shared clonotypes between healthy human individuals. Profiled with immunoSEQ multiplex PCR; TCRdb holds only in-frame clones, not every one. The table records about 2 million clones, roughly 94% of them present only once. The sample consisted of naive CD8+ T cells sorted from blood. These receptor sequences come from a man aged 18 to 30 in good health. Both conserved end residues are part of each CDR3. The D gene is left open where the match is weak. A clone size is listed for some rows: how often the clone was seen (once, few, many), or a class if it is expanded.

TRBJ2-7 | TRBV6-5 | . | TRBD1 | CASSYSTGWAYEQYF | TGTGCCAGCAGTTACTCGACAGGGTGGGCCTACGAGCAGTACTTC
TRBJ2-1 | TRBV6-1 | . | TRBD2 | CASSDMTSGDNEQFF | TGTGCCAGCAGTGATATGACTAGCGGGGACAATGAGCAGTTCTTC
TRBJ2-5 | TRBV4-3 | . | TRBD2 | CASSQRAGGAETQYF | TGCGCCAGCAGCCAGAGAGCGGGAGGGGCAGAGACCCAGTACTTC
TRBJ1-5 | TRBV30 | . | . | CAWSENGAVQHF | TGTGCCTGGAGTGAAAATGGCGCGGTCCAGCATTTT
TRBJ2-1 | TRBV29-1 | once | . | CSVEWQDSYNEQFF | TGCAGCGTTGAATGGCAGGACTCCTACAATGAGCAGTTCTTC
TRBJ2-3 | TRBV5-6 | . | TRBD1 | CASRSGTGRMDTQYF | TGTGCCAGCAGGTCCGGGACAGGGAGAATGGATACGCAGTATTTT
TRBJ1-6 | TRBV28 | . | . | CASSLGVVGSPLHF | TGTGCCAGCAGTTTAGGGGTGGTTGGTTCACCCCTCCACTTT
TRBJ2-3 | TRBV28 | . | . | CASATGITDTQYF | TGTGCCAGCGCAACAGGGATCACAGATACGCAGTATTTT
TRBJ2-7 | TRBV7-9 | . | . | CASSPQVALTSYEQYF | TGTGCCAGCAGCCCCCAAGTGGCCCTCACCTCCTACGAGCAGTACTTC
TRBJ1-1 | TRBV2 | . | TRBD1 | CASGTALNTEAFF | TGTGCCAGTGGGACAGCTCTGAACACTGAAGCTTTCTTT
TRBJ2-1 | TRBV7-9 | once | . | CASSTPSEQFF | TGTGCCAGCAGCACTCCCTCTGAGCAGTTCTTC
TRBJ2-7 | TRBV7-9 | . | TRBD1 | CASSWTGRSYEQYF | TGTGCCAGCAGTTGGACAGGGCGCTCCTACGAGCAGTACTTC
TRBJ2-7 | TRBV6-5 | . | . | CASSAEGPYEQYF | TGTGCCAGCTCCGCGGAGGGACCCTACGAGCAGTACTTC
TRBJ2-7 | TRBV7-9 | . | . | CASSLAHAGTYEQYF | TGTGCCAGCAGCTTAGCGCATGCAGGGACCTACGAGCAGTACTTC
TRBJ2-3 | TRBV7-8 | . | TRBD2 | CASSFRLAGMTDTQYF | TGTGCCAGCAGCTTTCGACTAGCGGGGATGACAGATACGCAGTATTTT
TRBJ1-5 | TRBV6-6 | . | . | CASSFPSNQPQHF | TGTGCCAGCAGTTTTCCTAGCAATCAGCCCCAGCATTTT
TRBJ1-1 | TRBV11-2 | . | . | CASSLDHVWIQAFF | TGTGCCAGCAGCTTAGATCATGTATGGATACAAGCTTTCTTT
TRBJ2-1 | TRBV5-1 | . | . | CASSLGQGLVGEQFF | TGCGCCAGCAGCTTGGGGCAGGGGTTAGTCGGTGAGCAGTTCTTC
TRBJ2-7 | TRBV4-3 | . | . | CASSQETGYEQYF | TGCGCCAGCAGCCAAGAGACGGGATACGAGCAGTACTTC
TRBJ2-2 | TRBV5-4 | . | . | CASSFQGETGELFF | TGTGCCAGCAGCTTCCAGGGAGAGACCGGGGAGCTGTTTTTT
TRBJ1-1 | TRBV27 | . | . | CASSYTGGTEAFF | TGTGCCAGCAGTTACACAGGTGGCACTGAAGCTTTCTTT
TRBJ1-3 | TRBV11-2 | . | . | CASSLGQSSGNTIYF | TGTGCCAGCAGCTTAGGCCAGTCCTCTGGAAACACCATATATTTT
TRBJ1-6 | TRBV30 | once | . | CAWSVPGSNSPLHF | TGTGCCTGGAGTGTACCAGGTTCCAATTCACCCCTCCACTTC
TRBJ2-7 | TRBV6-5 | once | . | CASSYAGEVYEQYF | TGTGCCAGCAGTTACGCAGGGGAGGTCTACGAGCAGTACTTC
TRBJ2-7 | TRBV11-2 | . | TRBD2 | CASSFRLAGATYEQYF | TGTGCCAGCAGCTTCAGACTAGCGGGGGCTACCTACGAGCAGTACTTC
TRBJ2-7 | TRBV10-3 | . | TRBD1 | CAISGGTGISYEQYF | TGTGCCATCAGTGGAGGGACAGGGATCTCCTACGAGCAGTACTTC
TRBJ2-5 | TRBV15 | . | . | CATSTGGQNQETQYF | TGTGCCACCAGCACTGGGGGGCAGAACCAAGAGACCCAGTACTTC
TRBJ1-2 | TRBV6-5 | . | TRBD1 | CASRWGQGYNYGYTF | TGTGCCAGCAGATGGGGACAGGGGTACAATTATGGCTACACCTTC
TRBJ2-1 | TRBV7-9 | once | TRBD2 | CASSLGLAGPEIEQFF | TGTGCCAGCAGCTTAGGGCTAGCGGGGCCTGAGATTGAGCAGTTCTTC
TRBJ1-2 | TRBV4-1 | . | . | CASSQSPGYGYTF | TGCGCCAGCAGCCAGAGCCCCGGTTATGGCTACACCTTC
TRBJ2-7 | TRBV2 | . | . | CASSDGRSGYEQYF | TGTGCCAGCAGTGACGGTAGGTCGGGCTACGAGCAGTACTTC
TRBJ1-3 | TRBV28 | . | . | CASSGLGAGNTIYF | TGTGCCAGCAGTGGTCTTGGCGCTGGAAACACCATATATTTT
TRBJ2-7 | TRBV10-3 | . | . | CAISPRGGDYEQYF | TGTGCCATCAGCCCCAGGGGTGGGGACTACGAGCAGTACTTC
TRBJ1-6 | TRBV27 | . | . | CASSLLAGGDSPLHF | TGTGCCAGCAGTTTATTGGCAGGAGGGGATTCACCCCTCCACTTT
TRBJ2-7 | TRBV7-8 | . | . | CASSFSLGMSSYEQYF | TGTGCCAGCAGCTTTAGTCTGGGTATGAGTTCCTACGAGCAGTACTTC
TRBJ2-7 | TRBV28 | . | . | CASSLVPRVGEQYF | TGTGCCAGCAGTTTAGTTCCCAGGGTCGGCGAGCAGTACTTC
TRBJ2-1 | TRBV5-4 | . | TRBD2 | CASSFSGGAYNEQFF | TGTGCCAGCAGCTTCAGCGGGGGGGCCTACAATGAGCAGTTCTTC
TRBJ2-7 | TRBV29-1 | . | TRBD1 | CSVDLGQGYEQYF | TGCAGCGTTGATTTGGGACAGGGCTACGAGCAGTACTTC
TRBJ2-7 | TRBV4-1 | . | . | CASSQYSSSPGYEQYF | TGCGCCAGCAGCCAATATAGTTCGTCCCCAGGCTACGAGCAGTACTTC
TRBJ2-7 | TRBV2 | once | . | CASSKNFYEQYF | TGTGCCAGCAGTAAAAACTTCTACGAGCAGTACTTC
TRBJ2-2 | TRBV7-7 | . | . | CASSSYGDRGGTGELFF | TGTGCTAGCAGCTCCTACGGGGATCGAGGGGGCACCGGGGAGCTGTTTTTT
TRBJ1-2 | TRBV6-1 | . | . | CATGGFSYGYTF | TGTGCCACCGGGGGATTTTCCTATGGCTACACCTTC
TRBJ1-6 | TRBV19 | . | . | CASAVDVAYNSPLHF | TGTGCCAGTGCGGTCGACGTGGCCTATAATTCACCCCTCCACTTT
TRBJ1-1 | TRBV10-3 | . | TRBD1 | CAISEPITGGTEAFF | TGTGCCATCAGTGAGCCAATAACAGGGGGCACTGAAGCTTTCTTT
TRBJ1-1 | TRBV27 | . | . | CASSPGTGTEAFF | TGTGCCAGCAGTCCCGGGACGGGGACTGAAGCTTTCTTT
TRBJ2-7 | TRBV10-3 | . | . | CAIRQIAASSYEQYF | TGTGCCATCCGACAGATAGCGGCGAGCTCCTACGAGCAGTACTTC
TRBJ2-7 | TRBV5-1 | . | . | CASSLNSYEQYF | TGCGCCAGCAGCTTGAATTCCTACGAGCAGTACTTC
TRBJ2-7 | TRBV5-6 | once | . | CASTPGVGAYEQYF | TGTGCCAGCACCCCAGGGGTAGGCGCCTACGAGCAGTACTTC